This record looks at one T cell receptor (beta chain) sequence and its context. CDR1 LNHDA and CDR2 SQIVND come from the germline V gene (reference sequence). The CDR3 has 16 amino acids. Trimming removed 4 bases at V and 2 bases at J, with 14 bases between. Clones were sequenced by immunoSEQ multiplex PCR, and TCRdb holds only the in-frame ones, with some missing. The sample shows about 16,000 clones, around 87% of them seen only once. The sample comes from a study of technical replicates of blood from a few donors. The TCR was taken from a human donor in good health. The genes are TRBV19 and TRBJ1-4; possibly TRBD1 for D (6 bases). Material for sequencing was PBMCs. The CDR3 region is CASSTRDIRTNEKLFF. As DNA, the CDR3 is TGTGCCAGTAGTACCCGGGACATTCGGACTAATGAAAAACTGTTTTTT.